This T cell receptor beta chain was found in a study of blood T cell repertoires in COVID-19. Whole-study context: From the United States, Italy and Spain came samples of acute and convalescent COVID-19. T cells, B-cell-depleted T cells, or PBMCs provided the cDNA or gDNA that served as material.

Enrolled during active infection, Seattle patients were then followed longitudinally. This clone was observed a single time. Per the study methods: For nucleated cells, counts were estimated from reference gene primer amplification. The assay was immunoSEQ multiplex PCR, and TCRdb's table has in-frame clones only and misses some. V, J and clone size derive from that table, while D and trimming were established from the DNA sequence. The profile shows a few hundred thousand clones, about nine tenths of them singletons. The sequenced sample was peripheral blood. The TCR sequence derives from a woman aged 25 to 39 with COVID-19, enrolled during active disease.

CDR3 bases: TGTGCCAGCAGCAAACAGGGGGCTATAAGCAATGAGCAGTTCTTC. Its translation is CASSKQGAISNEQFF. The rearrangement links TRBV9 to TRBJ2-1; TRBD1 matches at 9 bases. Per germline, CDR1 SGDLS and CDR2 YYNGEE. J gave up 6 bases and V 4 bases, and 8 bases lay outside the gene matches. The CDR3 runs to 15 residues.